A selection of T cell receptor beta chains follows, all from one sample in a study of T-cell reconstitution after alpha-beta-depleted transplantation in children. Via MiXCR, TCRdb re-called the PCR reads, giving one row per CDR3 protein. The table records approximately 1,000,000 distinct CDR3 sequences, about 29% of them present only once. The material was PBMCs, mostly from graft donor cells, obtained 360 days after TCRalphabeta/CD19-depleted stem cell transplant. The receptors here all came from a boy less than two years old who had a stem cell transplant for SCID, so the T cells may come from the graft donor. CDR3s include the opening cysteine and the closing phenylalanine or tryptophan. A D gene is named only where the DNA matches it firmly. Not every row has a clone size; where given, it reads once, few, many or a size class.

V,D,J,size,DNA,CDR3
TRBV9,TRBD1,TRBJ2-1,.,TGTGCCAGCAGCCTGACAGGGTGGAGTAACAATGAGCAGTTCTTC,CASSLTGWSNNEQFF
TRBV20-1,.,TRBJ1-6,.,TGCAGTGCTAGAGATTCGGCAGGGCTGGAGTCACCCCTCCACTTT,CSARDSAGLESPLHF
TRBV9,.,TRBJ2-1,.,TGTGCCAGCAGCACGGTGGGGGGATACAATGAGCAGTTCTTC,CASSTVGGYNEQFF
TRBV4-2,.,TRBJ2-7,.,TGTGCCAGCAGCCATTCCTGGGGGGAGTACTACGAGCAGTACTTC,CASSHSWGEYYEQYF
TRBV6-7,.,TRBJ2-7,.,TGTGCCAGCAGTTACCCCACCGGGGTGACGAGCTCCTACGAGCAGTACTTC,CASSYPTGVTSSYEQYF
TRBV5-1,.,TRBJ1-2,few,TGCGCCAGCAGCTTGGACAGCGCAAAGTATGGCTACACCTTC,CASSLDSAKYGYTF
TRBV20-1,.,TRBJ1-5,few,TGCAGTGCTCTACCTGGACAGACGTATCAGCCCCAGCATTTT,CSALPGQTYQPQHF
TRBV14,.,TRBJ1-5,.,TGTGCCAGCAGCCGAGGGATGGGCAATCAGCCCCAGCATTTT,CASSRGMGNQPQHF
TRBV30,TRBD2,TRBJ2-1,.,TGTGCCTGGAGTGTAATTAGCGGGGGGGCCAATGAGCAGTTCTTC,CAWSVISGGANEQFF
TRBV19,.,TRBJ2-2,.,TGTGCCAGTAGTAAGGGCAGGGCGAACACCGGGGAGCTGTTTTTT,CASSKGRANTGELFF
TRBV28,TRBD1,TRBJ1-2,.,TGTGCCAGCAGTTTATCGACAGGGATGGGACACTATGGCTACACCTTC,CASSLSTGMGHYGYTF
TRBV5-4,TRBD1,TRBJ2-7,once,TGTGCCAGCACCCACCATCAGGGGGTCTACGAGCAGTACTTC,CASTHHQGVYEQYF
TRBV28,TRBD1,TRBJ1-2,few,TGTGCCAGCAGTTCGCGTCACAGGGGCGGCTACACCTTC,CASSSRHRGGYTF
TRBV6-4,TRBD2,TRBJ2-1,.,TGTGCCAGCAGTCTTCAACCGGGACTAGCGATCAATGAGCAGTTCTTC,CASSLQPGLAINEQFF
TRBV10-3,.,TRBJ1-5,many,TGTGCCATCAGTGAGTCACCCGGGACCAATCAGCCCCAGCATTTT,CAISESPGTNQPQHF
TRBV13,.,TRBJ2-5,.,TGTGCCAGCAGCTTCACCGGGACTGGAGAGACCCAGTACTTC,CASSFTGTGETQYF
TRBV12-3/TRBV12-4,.,TRBJ2-5,.,TGTGCCAGCAGCACTCAACCTCCCGGGACCGGGAGTATCCAGTACTTC,CASSTQPPGTGSIQYF
TRBV15,TRBD2,TRBJ2-7,.,TGTGCCACCAGATCGACCTTCCAGCGGGGCCCCTCCTACGAGCAGTACTTC,CATRSTFQRGPSYEQYF
TRBV18,.,TRBJ1-5,.,TGTGCCAGCTCACCACTACCTCTGCCGGGGGGCAATCAGCCCCAGCATTTT,CASSPLPLPGGNQPQHF
TRBV10-3,.,TRBJ2-2,many,TGTGCCATCAGTGAGTCGGCAGGATACACCGGGGAGCTGTTTTTT,CAISESAGYTGELFF
TRBV4-1,TRBD2,TRBJ2-7,.,TGCGCCAGCAGCCATCCATGGGGGACTAGCGGGGGGTACGAGCAGTACTTC,CASSHPWGTSGGYEQYF
TRBV20-1,.,TRBJ1-1,.,TGCAGTGCTAGTTGGGCGCAAATCCACACTTCCGAAGCTTTCTTT,CSASWAQIHTSEAFF
TRBV5-1,.,TRBJ2-3,.,TGCGCCAGCAGCTTGTCGACAGCGAACCTTCATACGCAGTATTTT,CASSLSTANLHTQYF
TRBV5-1,.,TRBJ2-3,.,TGCGCCAGCAGCTTGGAAGGTCCGCCAGATACGCAGTATTTT,CASSLEGPPDTQYF
TRBV7-2,.,TRBJ2-7,few,TGTGCCAGCAGCCGACCCCCTCTTAAGGAGCAGTACTTC,CASSRPPLKEQYF
TRBV13,.,TRBJ1-1,.,TGTGCCAGCAGCTACTCGTGGGACACCGAATGGACTGAAGCTTTCTTT,CASSYSWDTEWTEAFF
TRBV7-8,TRBD1,TRBJ2-7,.,TGTGCCAGCAGCCTGCCGGGACAGAAGTTGGAGCAGTACTTC,CASSLPGQKLEQYF
TRBV10-3,.,TRBJ1-1,few,TGTGCCATCAGTGAGACGGACCTAGGAGCTTTCTTT,CAISETDLGAFF
TRBV2,TRBD2,TRBJ2-1,.,TGTGCCAGCAGCCAGATCCGGAGGACTAGTCGATGGGAGCAGTTCTTC,CASSQIRRTSRWEQFF